The TCR beta chain under discussion was sequenced for a study of T cell changes during pregnancy in multiple sclerosis. This clone was counted only a few times. The data were produced by immunoSEQ multiplex PCR, yet TCRdb's version contains in-frame clones alone and is incomplete. This repertoire shows 55,000 to 65,000 clones, 90% found once; its top ten account for approximately 3%. CDR1 is LNHNV, CDR2 YYDKDF, per germline (reference sequence). The CDR3 totals 14 residues. V shed 3 bases, J shed 3 bases, and the junction held 2 bases outside the gene matches. This rearrangement joins TRBV15 to TRBJ1-5, with 7 bases identical to TRBD1. The sequence came from a female donor in good health, enrolled as a control in a pregnancy study. The sample was peripheral blood, taken in the first trimester of pregnancy. DNA for the CDR3: TGTGCCACCAGCAGCGGACAGGTCAATCAGCCCCAGCATTTT. The encoded protein is CATSSGQVNQPQHF.